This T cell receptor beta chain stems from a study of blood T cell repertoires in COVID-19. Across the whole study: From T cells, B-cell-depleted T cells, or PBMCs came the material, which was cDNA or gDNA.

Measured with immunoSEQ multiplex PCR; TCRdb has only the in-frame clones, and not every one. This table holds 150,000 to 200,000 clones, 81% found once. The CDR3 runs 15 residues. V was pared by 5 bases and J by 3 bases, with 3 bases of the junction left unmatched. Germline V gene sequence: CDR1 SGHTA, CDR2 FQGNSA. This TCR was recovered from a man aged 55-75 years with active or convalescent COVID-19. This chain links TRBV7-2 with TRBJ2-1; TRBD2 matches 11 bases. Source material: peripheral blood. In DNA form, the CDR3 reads TGTGCCAGCAGCCCCGGGACTAGCGGCTACAATGAGCAGTTCTTC. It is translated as CASSPGTSGYNEQFF.